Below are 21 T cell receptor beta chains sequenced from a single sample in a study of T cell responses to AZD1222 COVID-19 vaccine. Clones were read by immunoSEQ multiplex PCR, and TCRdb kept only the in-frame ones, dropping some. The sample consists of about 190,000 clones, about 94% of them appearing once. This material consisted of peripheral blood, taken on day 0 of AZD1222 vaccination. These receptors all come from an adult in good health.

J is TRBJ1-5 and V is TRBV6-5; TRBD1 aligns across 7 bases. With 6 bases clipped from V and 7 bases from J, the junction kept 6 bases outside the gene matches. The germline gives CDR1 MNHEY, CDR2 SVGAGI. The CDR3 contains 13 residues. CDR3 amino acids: CASSRQGVQPQHF. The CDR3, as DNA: TGTGCCAGCAGCCGACAGGGAGTCCAGCCCCAGCATTTT.

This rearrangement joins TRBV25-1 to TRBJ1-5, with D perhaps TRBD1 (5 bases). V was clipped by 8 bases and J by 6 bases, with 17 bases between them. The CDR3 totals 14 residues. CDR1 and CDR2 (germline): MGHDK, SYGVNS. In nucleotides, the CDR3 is TGTGCCAGCTCCAACACGGGGGAACGTCAGCCCCAGCATTTT. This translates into CASSNTGERQPQHF.

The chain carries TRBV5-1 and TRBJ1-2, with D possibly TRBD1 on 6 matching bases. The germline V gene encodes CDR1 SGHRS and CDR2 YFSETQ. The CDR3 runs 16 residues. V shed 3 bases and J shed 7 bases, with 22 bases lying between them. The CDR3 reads CASSWGDQGPISGYTF. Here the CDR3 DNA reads TGCGCCAGCAGCTGGGGGGACCAGGGGCCTATTAGTGGCTACACCTTC.

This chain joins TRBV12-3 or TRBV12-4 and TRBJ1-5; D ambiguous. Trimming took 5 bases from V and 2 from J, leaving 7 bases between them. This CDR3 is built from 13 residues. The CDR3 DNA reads TGTGCCAGCAGTACGGGAGGCAATCAGCCCCAGCATTTT. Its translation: CASSTGGNQPQHF.

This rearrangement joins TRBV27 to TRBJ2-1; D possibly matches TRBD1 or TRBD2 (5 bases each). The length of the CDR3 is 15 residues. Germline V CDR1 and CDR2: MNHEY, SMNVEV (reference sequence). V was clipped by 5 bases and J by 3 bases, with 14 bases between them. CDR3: CASSRWGPRYNEQFF. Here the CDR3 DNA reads TGTGCCAGCAGTCGATGGGGACCACGCTACAATGAGCAGTTCTTC.

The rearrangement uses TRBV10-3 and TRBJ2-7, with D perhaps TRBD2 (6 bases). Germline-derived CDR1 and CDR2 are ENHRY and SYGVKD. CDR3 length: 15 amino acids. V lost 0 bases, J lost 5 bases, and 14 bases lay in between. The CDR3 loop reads CAISESGLGGNEQYF. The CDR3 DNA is TGTGCCATCAGTGAGTCGGGACTCGGTGGGAACGAGCAGTACTTC.

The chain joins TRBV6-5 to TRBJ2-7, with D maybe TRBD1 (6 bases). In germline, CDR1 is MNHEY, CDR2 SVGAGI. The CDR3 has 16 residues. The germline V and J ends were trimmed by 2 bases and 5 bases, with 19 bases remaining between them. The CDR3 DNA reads TGTGCCAGCAGTTACGTTGGGATACAGGGTGCGAACGAGCAGTACTTC. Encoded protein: CASSYVGIQGANEQYF.

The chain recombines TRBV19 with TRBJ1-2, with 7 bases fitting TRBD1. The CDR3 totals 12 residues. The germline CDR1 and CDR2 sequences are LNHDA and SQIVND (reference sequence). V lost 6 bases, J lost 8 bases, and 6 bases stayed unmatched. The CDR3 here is CASSGQDGGYTF. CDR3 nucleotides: TGTGCCAGTAGCGGACAGGATGGAGGCTACACCTTC.

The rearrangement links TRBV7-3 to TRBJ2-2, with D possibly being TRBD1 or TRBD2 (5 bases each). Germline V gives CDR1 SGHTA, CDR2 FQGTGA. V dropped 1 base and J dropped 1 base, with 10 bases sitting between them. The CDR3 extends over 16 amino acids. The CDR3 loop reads CASSLSGGWNTGELFF. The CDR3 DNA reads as TGTGCCAGCAGCTTAAGTGGGGGATGGAACACCGGGGAGCTGTTTTTT.

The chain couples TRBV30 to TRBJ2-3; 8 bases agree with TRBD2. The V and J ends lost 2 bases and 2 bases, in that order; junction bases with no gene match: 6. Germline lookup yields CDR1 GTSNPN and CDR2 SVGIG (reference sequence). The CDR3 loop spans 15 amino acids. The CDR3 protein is CAWSRASGYTDTQYF. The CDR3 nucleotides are TGTGCCTGGAGTCGGGCTAGCGGGTACACAGATACGCAGTATTTT.

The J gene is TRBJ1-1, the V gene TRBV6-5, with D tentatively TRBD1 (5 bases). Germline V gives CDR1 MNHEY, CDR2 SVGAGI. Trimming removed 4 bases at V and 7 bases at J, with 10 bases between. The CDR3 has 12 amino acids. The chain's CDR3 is CASSWDGFEAFF. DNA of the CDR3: TGTGCCAGCAGTTGGGACGGATTTGAAGCTTTCTTT.

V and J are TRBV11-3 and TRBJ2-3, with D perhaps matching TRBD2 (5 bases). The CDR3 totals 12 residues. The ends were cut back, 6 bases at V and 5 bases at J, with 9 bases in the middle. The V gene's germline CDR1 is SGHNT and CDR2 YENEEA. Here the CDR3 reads CASRGSEDTQYF. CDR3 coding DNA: TGTGCCAGCAGGGGTAGCGAAGATACGCAGTATTTT.

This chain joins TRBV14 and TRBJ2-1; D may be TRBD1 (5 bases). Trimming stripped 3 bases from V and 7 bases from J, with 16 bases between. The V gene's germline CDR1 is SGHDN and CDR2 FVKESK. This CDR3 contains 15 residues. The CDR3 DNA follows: TGTGCCAGCAGCCAGGGGCTTTGGGTATCAAATGAGCAGTTCTTC. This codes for CASSQGLWVSNEQFF.

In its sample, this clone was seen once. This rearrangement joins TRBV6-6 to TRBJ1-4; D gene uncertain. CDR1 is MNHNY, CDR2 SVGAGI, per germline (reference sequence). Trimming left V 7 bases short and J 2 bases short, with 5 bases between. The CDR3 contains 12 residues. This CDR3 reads CASTPTNEKLFF. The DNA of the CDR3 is TGTGCCAGCACACCTACTAATGAAAAACTGTTTTTT.

The DNA of the CDR3 is TGTGCCAGCAGCCCAGGGAGGGAGAGCCAGCCCCAGCATTTT. It codes for CASSPGRESQPQHF. This chain uses TRBV7-2 with TRBJ1-5, with a tentative D call TRBD1 (5 bases). Trimming pared 5 bases from V and 7 bases from J, leaving 15 bases between. Germline CDR1 SGHTA, CDR2 FQGNSA. This CDR3 is built from 14 residues.

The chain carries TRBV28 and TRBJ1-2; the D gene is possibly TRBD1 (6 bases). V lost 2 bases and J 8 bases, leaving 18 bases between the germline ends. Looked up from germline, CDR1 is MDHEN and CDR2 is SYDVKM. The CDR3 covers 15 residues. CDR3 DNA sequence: TGTGCCAGCAGTTTAGGACAATCAGGGGCTGGCGGCTACACCTTC. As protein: CASSLGQSGAGGYTF.

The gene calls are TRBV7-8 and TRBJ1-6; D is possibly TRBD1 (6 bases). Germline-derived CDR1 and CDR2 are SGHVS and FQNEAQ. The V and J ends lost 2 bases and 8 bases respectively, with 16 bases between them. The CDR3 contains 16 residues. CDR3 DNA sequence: TGTGCCAGCAGCTTAAATTGGAGGGGGAATGATTCACCCCTCCACTTT. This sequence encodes CASSLNWRGNDSPLHF.

The CDR3 coding sequence is TGTGCCAGCAGTTTATCACCCCCAGGGACCTATGGCTACACCTTC. It is translated as CASSLSPPGTYGYTF. The chain employs TRBV28 and TRBJ1-2, with D perhaps matching TRBD1 (5 bases). This CDR3 is built from 15 residues. The germline V gene encodes CDR1 MDHEN and CDR2 SYDVKM. V was cut by 1 base and J by 4 bases, with 13 bases left in between.

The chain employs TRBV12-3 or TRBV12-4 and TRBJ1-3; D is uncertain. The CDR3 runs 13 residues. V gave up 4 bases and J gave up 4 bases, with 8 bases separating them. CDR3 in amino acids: CASSWRPGNTIYF. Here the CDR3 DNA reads TGTGCCAGCAGTTGGCGGCCAGGAAACACCATATATTTT.

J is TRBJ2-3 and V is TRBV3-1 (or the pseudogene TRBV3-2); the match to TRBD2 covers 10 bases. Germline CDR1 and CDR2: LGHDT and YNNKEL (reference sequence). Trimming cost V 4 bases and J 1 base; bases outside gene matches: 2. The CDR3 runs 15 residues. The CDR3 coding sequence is TGTGCCAGCAGCCCTGGACTAGCGGGCACAGATACGCAGTATTTT. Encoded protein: CASSPGLAGTDTQYF.

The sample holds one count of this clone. CDR3 nucleotides: TGTGCCAGCAGCGGGGGTGGAGGCCTCGTTACCGGGGAGCTGTTTTTT. This sequence encodes CASSGGGGLVTGELFF. The chain joins TRBV7-2 to TRBJ2-2; D tentatively fits TRBD1 or TRBD2 (5 bases each). Per the germline V gene, CDR1 is SGHTA and CDR2 is FQGNSA. The CDR3 has 16 amino acids. V was cut by 5 bases and J by 5 bases, with 18 bases left in between.